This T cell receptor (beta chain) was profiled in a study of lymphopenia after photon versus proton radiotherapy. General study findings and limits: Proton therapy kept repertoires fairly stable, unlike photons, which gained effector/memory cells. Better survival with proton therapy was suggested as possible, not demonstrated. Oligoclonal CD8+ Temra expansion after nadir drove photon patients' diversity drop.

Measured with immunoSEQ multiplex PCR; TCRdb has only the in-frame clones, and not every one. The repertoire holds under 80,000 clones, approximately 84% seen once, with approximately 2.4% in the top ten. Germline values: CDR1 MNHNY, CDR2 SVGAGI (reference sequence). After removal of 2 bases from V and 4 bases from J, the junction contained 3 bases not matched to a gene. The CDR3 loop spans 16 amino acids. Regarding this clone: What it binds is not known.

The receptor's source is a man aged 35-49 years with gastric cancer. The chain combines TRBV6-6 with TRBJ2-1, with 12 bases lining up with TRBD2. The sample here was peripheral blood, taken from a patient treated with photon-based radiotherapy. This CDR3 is CASSYPTSGGYNEQFF. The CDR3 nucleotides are TGTGCCAGCAGTTACCCAACTAGCGGGGGGTACAATGAGCAGTTCTTC.